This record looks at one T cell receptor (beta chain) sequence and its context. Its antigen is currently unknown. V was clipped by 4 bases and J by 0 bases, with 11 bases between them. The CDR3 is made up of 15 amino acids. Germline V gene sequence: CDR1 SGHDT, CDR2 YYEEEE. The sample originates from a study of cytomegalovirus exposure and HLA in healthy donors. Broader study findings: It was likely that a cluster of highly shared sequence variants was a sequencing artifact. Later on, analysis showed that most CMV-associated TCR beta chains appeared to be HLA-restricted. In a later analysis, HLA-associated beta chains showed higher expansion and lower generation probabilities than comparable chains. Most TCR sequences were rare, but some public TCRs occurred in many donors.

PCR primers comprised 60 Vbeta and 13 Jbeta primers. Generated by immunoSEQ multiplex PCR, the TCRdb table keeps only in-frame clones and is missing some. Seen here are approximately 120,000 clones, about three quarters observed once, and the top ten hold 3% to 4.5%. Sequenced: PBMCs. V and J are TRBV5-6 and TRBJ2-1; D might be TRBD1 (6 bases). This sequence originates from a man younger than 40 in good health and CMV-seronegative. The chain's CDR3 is CASSGYRVSYNEQFF. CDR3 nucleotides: TGTGCCAGCAGCGGCTACAGGGTCTCCTACAATGAGCAGTTCTTC.